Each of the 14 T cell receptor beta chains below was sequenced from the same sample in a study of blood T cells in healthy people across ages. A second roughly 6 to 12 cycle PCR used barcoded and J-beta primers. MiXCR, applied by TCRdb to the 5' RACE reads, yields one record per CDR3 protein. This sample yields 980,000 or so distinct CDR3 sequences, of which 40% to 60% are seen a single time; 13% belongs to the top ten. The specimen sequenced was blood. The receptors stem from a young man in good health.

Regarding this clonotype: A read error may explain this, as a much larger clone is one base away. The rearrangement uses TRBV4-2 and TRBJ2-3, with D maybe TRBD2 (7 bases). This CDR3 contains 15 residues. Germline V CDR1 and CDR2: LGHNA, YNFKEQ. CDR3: CANSQGGAEADTQYF. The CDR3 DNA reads TGTGCCAACAGCCAAGGGGGGGCGGAGGCAGATACGCAGTATTTT.

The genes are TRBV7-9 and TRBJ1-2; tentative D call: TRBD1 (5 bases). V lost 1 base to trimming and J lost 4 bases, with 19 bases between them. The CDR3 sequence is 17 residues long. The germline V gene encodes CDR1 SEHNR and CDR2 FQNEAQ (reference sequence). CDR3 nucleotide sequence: TGTGCCAGCAGCTTAGTAACCCCTCGGGGGTGGATCTATGGCTACACCTTC. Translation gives CASSLVTPRGWIYGYTF.

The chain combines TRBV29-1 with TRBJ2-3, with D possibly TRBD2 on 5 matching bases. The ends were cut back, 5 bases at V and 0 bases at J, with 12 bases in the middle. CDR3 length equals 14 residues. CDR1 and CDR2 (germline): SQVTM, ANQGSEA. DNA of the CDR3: TGCAGCGTTACCAGCGGTACTAGCACAGATACGCAGTATTTT. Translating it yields CSVTSGTSTDTQYF.

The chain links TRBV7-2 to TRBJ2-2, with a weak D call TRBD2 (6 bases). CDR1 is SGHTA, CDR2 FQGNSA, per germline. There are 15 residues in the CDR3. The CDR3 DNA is TGTGTCTCAGGCGGAGCGGGCGGTCGAACCGGGGAGCTGTTTTTT. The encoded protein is CVSGGAGGRTGELFF.

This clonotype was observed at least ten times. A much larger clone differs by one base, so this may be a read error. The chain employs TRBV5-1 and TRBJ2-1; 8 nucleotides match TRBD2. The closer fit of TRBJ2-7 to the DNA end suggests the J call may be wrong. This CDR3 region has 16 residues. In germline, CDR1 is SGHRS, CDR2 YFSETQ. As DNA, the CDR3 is TGCGCCAGCAGCTTGCAAGCGGGGGCGACCTACAATGAGCAGTACTTC. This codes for CASSLQAGATYNEQYF.

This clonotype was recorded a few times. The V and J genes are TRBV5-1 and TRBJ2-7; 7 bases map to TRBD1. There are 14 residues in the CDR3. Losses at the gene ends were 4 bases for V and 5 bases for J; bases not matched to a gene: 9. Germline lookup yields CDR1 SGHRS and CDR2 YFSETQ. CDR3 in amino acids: CASSEGAGTHEQYF. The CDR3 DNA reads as TGCGCCAGCAGCGAGGGGGCTGGGACCCACGAGCAGTACTTC. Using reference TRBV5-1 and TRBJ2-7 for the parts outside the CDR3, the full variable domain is KAGVTQTPRYLIKTRGQQVTLSCSPISGHRSVSWYQQTPGQGLQFLFEYFSETQRNKGNFPGRFSGRQFSNSRSEMNVSTLELGDSALYLCASSEGAGTHEQYFGPGTRLTVT.

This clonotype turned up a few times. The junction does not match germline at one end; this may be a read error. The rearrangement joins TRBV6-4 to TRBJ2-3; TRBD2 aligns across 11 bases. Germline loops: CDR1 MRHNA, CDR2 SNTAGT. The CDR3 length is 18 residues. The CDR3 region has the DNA TGCGCCAGCAGCCGTACTAGCGGGGGTCCCTCTAGCACAGATACGCAGTATTTT. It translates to CASSRTSGGPSSTDTQYF.

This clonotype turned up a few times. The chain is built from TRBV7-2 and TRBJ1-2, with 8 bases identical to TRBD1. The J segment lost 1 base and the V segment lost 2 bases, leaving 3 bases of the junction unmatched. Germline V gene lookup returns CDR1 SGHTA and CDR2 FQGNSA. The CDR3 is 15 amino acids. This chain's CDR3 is CASSLPGQGNYGYTF. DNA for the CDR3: TGTGCCAGCAGCTTACCTGGACAGGGTAACTATGGCTACACCTTC.

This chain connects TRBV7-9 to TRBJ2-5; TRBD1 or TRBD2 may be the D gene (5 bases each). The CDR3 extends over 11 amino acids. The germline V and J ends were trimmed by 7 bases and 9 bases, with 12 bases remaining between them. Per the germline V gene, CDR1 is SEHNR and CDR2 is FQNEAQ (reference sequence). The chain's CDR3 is CASTLGVAQYF. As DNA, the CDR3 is TGTGCCAGCACCCTGGGGGTAGCCCAGTACTTC.

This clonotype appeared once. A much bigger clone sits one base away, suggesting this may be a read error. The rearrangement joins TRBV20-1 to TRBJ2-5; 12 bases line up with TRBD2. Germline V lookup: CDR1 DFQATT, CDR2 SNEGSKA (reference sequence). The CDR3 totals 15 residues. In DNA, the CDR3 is TGCAGTGCCGTAATTCCTAGCGGGGGGGAAGAGACCCAGTGCTTC. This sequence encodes CSAVIPSGGEETQCF.

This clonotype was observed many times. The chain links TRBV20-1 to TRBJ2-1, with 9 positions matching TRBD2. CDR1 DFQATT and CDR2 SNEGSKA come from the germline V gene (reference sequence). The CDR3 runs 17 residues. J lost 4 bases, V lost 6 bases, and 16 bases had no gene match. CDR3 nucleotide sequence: TGCAGTGCCCAGATGGGGCCCAGCGGGGGGCTTTACAATGAGCAGTTCTTC. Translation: CSAQMGPSGGLYNEQFF.

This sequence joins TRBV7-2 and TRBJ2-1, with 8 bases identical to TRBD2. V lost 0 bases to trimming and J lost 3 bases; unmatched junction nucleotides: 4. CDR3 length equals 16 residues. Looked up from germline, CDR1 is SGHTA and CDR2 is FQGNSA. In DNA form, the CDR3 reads TGTGCCAGCAGCTTAGCGGAAAGCGGGGGCTACAATGAGCAGTTCTTC. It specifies CASSLAESGGYNEQFF.

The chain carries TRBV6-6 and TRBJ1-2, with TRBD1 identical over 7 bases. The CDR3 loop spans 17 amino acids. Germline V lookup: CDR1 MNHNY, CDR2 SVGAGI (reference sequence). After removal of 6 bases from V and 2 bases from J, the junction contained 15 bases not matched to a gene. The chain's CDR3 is CASRHGTATLSNYGYTF. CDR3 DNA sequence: TGTGCCAGCAGACACGGGACAGCCACTTTGTCAAACTATGGCTACACCTTC.

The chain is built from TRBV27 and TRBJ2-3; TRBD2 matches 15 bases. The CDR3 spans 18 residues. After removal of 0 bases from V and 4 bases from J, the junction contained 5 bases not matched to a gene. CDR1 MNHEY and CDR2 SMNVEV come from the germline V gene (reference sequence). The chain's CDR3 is CASSLSGGLAGGADTQYF. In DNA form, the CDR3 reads TGTGCCAGCAGTTTATCGGGGGGACTAGCGGGGGGTGCAGATACGCAGTATTTT.